This TCR beta chain emerged from a study of beta chain features in type 1 diabetes. In its sample, this clone was seen a few times. Using CD45RO/CCR7/CD25/CD127/CD95/CD27, CD4+ naive, central memory, regulatory and stem cell-like memory cells were sorted. CDR3 length: 14 amino acids. The V gene's germline CDR1 is SGHDN and CDR2 FVKESK. V lost 6 bases and J 3 bases, leaving 9 bases between the germline ends. Expressed TCRB transcripts were sequenced after all isolated RNA was converted to cDNA. The repertoire was sequenced with immunoSEQ multiplex PCR; TCRdb's copy has only in-frame clones and lacks some. The table shows fewer than 250,000 clones, with over 8.5% occurring only once.

Source material: naive CD4+ T cells from blood. The sequence came from a woman aged 18 to 35 in good health. The chain combines TRBV14 with TRBJ2-6; D is unclear. The CDR3 coding sequence is TGTGCCAGCAGACAACCGGGTGGGGCCAACGTCCTGACTTTC. Protein: CASRQPGGANVLTF.